Sample share makes the clone carrying this T cell receptor (beta chain) medium-sized (0.01 to 0.1%). After isolation, RNA underwent reverse transcription to generate cDNA as the sequencing template. Assay used: immunoSEQ multiplex PCR; TCRdb lists only in-frame clones, some missing. The sample records about 220,000 clones, more than 45% being singletons. The data were taken from a study of CD8+ T cells in alopecia areata. Trimming pared 6 bases from V and 2 bases from J, leaving 6 bases between. Germline V CDR1 and CDR2: SGHRS, YFSETQ. This CDR3 contains 13 residues. The treatment denotes: oral pan-JAK inhibitor, 5-10 mg twice daily.

The rearrangement joins TRBV5-1 to TRBJ2-6; D remains ambiguous. The clonotype originates from a human donor with alopecia areata. The sample here was CD4+ T cells sorted from blood, taken at week 4, from a patient treated with tofacitinib. The CDR3 region is CASTTAGANVLTF. DNA of the CDR3: TGCGCCAGCACAACAGCTGGGGCCAACGTCCTGACTTTC.